This passage covers 18 T cell receptor beta chains from one sample sequenced in a study of glioma-infiltrating T cells after dendritic cell vaccination. Repertoires were generated with immunoSEQ multiplex PCR, while TCRdb's copy carries only in-frame clones and drops some. The sample records more than 20,000 clones, roughly 91% being singletons. Described time point: after dendritic cell vaccination, including at tumor progression/relapse. The sequencing here drew on blood, taken after dendritic cell vaccination. The receptor set was obtained from a human donor with glioblastoma.

V gene TRBV11-2 combines with J gene TRBJ2-5, with D unclear. V was trimmed by 1 base and J by 4 bases, leaving 7 bases between them. CDR1 is SGHAT, CDR2 FQNNGV, per germline. The CDR3 sequence is 13 residues long. CDR3 protein: CASSLGLVETQYF. The DNA of the CDR3 is TGTGCCAGCAGCTTAGGTTTAGTAGAGACCCAGTACTTC.

On this clone: At one of its ends the junction is not consistent with the germline gene, which may arise from a read error. The chain is built from TRBV19 and TRBJ2-7; 7 bases agree with TRBD1. Germline CDR1 is LNHDA and CDR2 is SQIVND (reference sequence). The CDR3 is 14 residues long. This chain's CDR3 is CASSIAPGQQERYF. The DNA for the CDR3 is TGTGCCAGTAGTATAGCCCCGGGACAGCAGGAGCGGTACTTC.

This CDR3 reads CASRLPGQGGETQYF. The CDR3 region has the DNA TGTGCCAGCAGATTACCGGGACAGGGTGGAGAGACCCAGTACTTC. J is TRBJ2-5 and V is TRBV6-1; TRBD1 matches 9 bases. Per germline, CDR1 MNHNS and CDR2 SASEGT. With 6 bases clipped from V and 4 bases from J, the junction kept 9 bases outside the gene matches. The CDR3 spans 15 residues.

The chain is built from TRBV6-1 and TRBJ2-7; 11 bases align to TRBD1. Germline V gene data show CDR1 as MNHNS and CDR2 as SASEGT. This CDR3 has 14 residues. The V segment lost 9 bases and the J segment 4 bases; nucleotides outside the gene matches: 8. CDR3 protein: CASHSDRGPYEQYF. The CDR3 region has the DNA TGTGCCAGTCATTCGGACAGGGGGCCGTACGAGCAGTACTTC.

V is TRBV11-2 and J is TRBJ2-7; 9 positions match TRBD2. Unmatched junction bases numbered 4, after V lost 3 bases and J lost 4 bases. The CDR3 length is 14 residues. The germline V gene encodes CDR1 SGHAT and CDR2 FQNNGV. CDR3 sequence reads: CASSFLRGGYEQYF. The CDR3 coding sequence is TGTGCCAGCAGCTTCTTGCGGGGGGGATACGAGCAGTACTTC. The full variable domain, with the rest looked up from reference TRBV11-2 and TRBJ2-7, is EAGVAQSPRYKIIEKRQSVAFWCNPISGHATLYWYQQILGQGPKLLIQFQNNGVVDDSQLPKDRFSAERLKGVDSTLKIQPAKLEDSAVYLCASSFLRGGYEQYFGPGTRLTVT.

V is TRBV21-1 and J is TRBJ1-3; TRBD1 was called by the table and not checked on the DNA. TRBV21-1 is a documented pseudogene. The CDR3 contains 15 residues. CDR3 residues: CPSRLSGGARNTIYF. The CDR3 coding sequence is TGTCCAAGCAGACTCTCAGGGGGAGCGAGGAACACCATATATTTT.

The chain uses TRBV4-1 and TRBJ2-5, with TRBD2 matching over 11 bases. The germline V gene has CDR1 MGHRA and CDR2 YSYEKL. V shed 2 bases, J shed 5 bases, and the junction held 16 bases outside the gene matches. The CDR3 totals 19 residues. The CDR3 loop reads CASSQNPVISGGERETQYF. CDR3 nucleotides: TGCGCCAGCAGCCAAAATCCCGTCATTAGCGGGGGGGAGAGGGAGACCCAGTACTTC.

The gene calls are TRBV13 and TRBJ2-3, with a possible D match to TRBD1 (6 bases). The V gene lost 7 bases and the J gene lost 5 bases, with 10 bases spanning the gap. The germline V gene has CDR1 PRHDT and CDR2 FYEKMQ (reference sequence). This CDR3 has 12 residues. For the CDR3, the DNA is TGTGCCAGCACCCTCAGGGGAGATACGCAGTATTTT. This gives the protein CASTLRGDTQYF.

The chain employs TRBV19 and TRBJ2-2, with 10 bases fitting TRBD2. Germline values: CDR1 LNHDA, CDR2 SQIVND (reference sequence). The CDR3 is 16 amino acids. V lost 7 bases and J lost 3; bases outside the gene matches: 8. This CDR3 is CASISSGGAYTGELFF. CDR3 sequence (DNA): TGTGCCAGTATCTCCAGCGGGGGGGCTTACACCGGGGAGCTGTTTTTT.

J is TRBJ2-1 and V is TRBV23-1; 8 nucleotides match TRBD2. TRBV23-1 is an open reading frame whose function is uncertain. V trimming: 0 bases; J trimming: 9 bases; junction bases outside the gene matches: 10. The CDR3 contains 16 residues. In DNA form, the CDR3 reads TGCGCCAGCAGTCAATCGTCCCTTGCGGGGGGTTGTGAGCAGTTCTTC. Translation gives CASSQSSLAGGCEQFF.

J is TRBJ2-7 and V is TRBV5-4, with D uncertain. Germline-derived CDR1 and CDR2 are SGHNT and YYREEE (reference sequence). The ends were cut back, 0 bases at V and 7 bases at J, with 5 bases in the middle. CDR3 length: 11 residues. The CDR3 coding sequence is TGTGCCAGCAGCTTGGCCGCGGAGCAGTACTTC. Its protein is CASSLAAEQYF.

This clone was counted between two and nine times. The chain couples TRBV30 to TRBJ2-7; 7 bases match TRBD1. Looked up from germline, CDR1 is GTSNPN and CDR2 is SVGIG (reference sequence). The CDR3 is 11 residues long. V trimming: 3 bases; J trimming: 12 bases; junction bases outside the gene matches: 8. The CDR3, as DNA: TGTGCCTGGAGGGACGGGACAGTCTGGTACTTC. As protein: CAWRDGTVWYF. Supplemented by reference TRBV30 and TRBJ2-7, the full variable domain reads SQTIHQWPATLVQPVGSPLSLECTVEGTSNPNLYWYRQAAGRGLQLLFYSVGIGQISSEVPQNLSASRPQDRQFILSSKKLLLSDSGFYLCAWRDGTVWYFGPGTRLTVT.

V is TRBV7-7 and J is TRBJ2-5; D unresolved. Germline V gene data show CDR1 as SSHAT and CDR2 as FNYEAQ (reference sequence). This CDR3 is 15 amino acids long. V gave up 0 bases and J gave up 3 bases, with 11 bases separating them. Here the CDR3 reads CASSLAMAAKETQYF. The CDR3 DNA sequence: TGTGCCAGCAGCTTAGCGATGGCGGCAAAAGAGACCCAGTACTTC.

About this clone: One end of the junction does not line up with germline, which may come from a read error. The same CDR3 is also encoded by other DNA sequences in this sample. The rearrangement joins TRBV30 to TRBJ1-6; D is unresolved. Germline V lookup: CDR1 GTSNPN, CDR2 SVGIG (reference sequence). CDR3 length: 13 residues. CDR3 DNA: TGTGCCTGGAGTGATACAGTTAATTCCCCCCTCCACTTT. This sequence encodes CAWSDTVNSPLHF.

The chain joins TRBV5-4 to TRBJ2-3; D possibly corresponds to TRBD1 (6 bases). Trimming took 2 bases from V and 5 from J, leaving 12 bases between them. Germline assignment: CDR1 SGHNT and CDR2 YYREEE (reference sequence). The CDR3 extends over 14 amino acids. Written as DNA, the CDR3 is TGTGCCAGCAGCTTCGCTACAGGGAAAGATACGCAGTATTTT. Protein sequence: CASSFATGKDTQYF.

This clone has a single count. This chain connects TRBV25-1 to TRBJ1-4; no reliable D call. Germline values: CDR1 MGHDK, CDR2 SYGVNS. The V gene lost 1 base and the J gene lost 11 bases, with 11 bases spanning the gap. The CDR3 length is 13 residues. CDR3 region: CASSEFGREKLFF. CDR3 bases: TGTGCCAGCAGTGAATTTGGGAGAGAGAAACTGTTTTTT.

This chain joins TRBV10-3 and TRBJ2-7, with 10 bases that match TRBD1. J lost 2 bases, V lost 4 bases, and 11 bases had no gene match. CDR1 ENHRY and CDR2 SYGVKD come from the germline V gene. CDR3 size: 17 residues. This CDR3 is CAISGRDIGTGAYEQYF. CDR3 nucleotides: TGTGCCATCAGTGGCCGGGATATCGGGACAGGGGCCTACGAGCAGTACTTC.

The V call is TRBV4-1, the J call TRBJ1-2, with D perhaps TRBD1 (6 bases). CDR3 length: 15 residues. Germline lookup yields CDR1 MGHRA and CDR2 YSYEKL. Deletions cut 1 base from V and 1 base from J, with 10 bases between. CDR3 loop: CASSQVTGSNYGYTF. In DNA form, the CDR3 reads TGCGCCAGCAGCCAAGTTACAGGGAGTAACTATGGCTACACCTTC.